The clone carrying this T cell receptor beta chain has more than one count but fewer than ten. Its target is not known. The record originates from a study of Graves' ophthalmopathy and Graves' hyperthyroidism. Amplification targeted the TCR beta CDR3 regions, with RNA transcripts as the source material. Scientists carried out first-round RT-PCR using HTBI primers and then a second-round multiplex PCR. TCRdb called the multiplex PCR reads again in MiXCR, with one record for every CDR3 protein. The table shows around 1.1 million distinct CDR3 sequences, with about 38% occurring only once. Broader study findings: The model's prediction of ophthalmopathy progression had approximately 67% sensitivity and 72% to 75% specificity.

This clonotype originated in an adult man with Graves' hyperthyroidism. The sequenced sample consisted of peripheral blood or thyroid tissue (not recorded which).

The CDR3 protein is CASRGQGAPAGELFF. CDR3 nucleotides: TGTGCCAGCAGGGGACAGGGGGCGCCCGCCGGGGAGCTGTTTTTT. This chain connects TRBV6-6 to TRBJ2-2, with 12 bases aligning to TRBD1. The CDR3 consists of 15 residues. Germline CDR1 MNHNY, CDR2 SVGAGI (reference sequence). Trimming took 6 bases from V and 6 from J; bases not matched to a gene: 5.